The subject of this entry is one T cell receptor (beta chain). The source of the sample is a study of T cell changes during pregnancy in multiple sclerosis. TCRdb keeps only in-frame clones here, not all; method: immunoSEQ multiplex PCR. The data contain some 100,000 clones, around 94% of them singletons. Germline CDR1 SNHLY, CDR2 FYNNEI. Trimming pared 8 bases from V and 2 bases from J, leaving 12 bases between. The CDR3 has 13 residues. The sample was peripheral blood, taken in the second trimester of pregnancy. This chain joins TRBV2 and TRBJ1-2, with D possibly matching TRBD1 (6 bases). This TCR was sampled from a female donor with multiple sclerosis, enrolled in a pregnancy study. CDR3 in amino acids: CASPGGQNYGYTF. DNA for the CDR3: TGTGCCAGCCCCGGCGGACAGAACTATGGCTACACCTTC.